This T cell receptor (beta chain) was recorded in a study of shared clonotypes between healthy human individuals. This CDR3 region has 14 residues. CDR1 is MNHNS, CDR2 SASEGT, per germline. After removal of 2 bases from V and 3 bases from J, the junction contained 1 base not matched to a gene. Sequenced by immunoSEQ multiplex PCR; TCRdb stores in-frame clones only, minus some. The sample contains about 2.2 million clones, 93% of which appear only once. CD45RO negativity and positive selection for CCR7 defined naive CD8 cells, a population that excluded terminally differentiated effector memory CD45RA+ cells.

What was sequenced was naive CD8+ T cells from PBMCs. The sequence derives from a man aged 18 to 30 in good health. Some clones in this sample may be carry-over from other donors' samples. The chain joins TRBV6-1 to TRBJ2-7; 10 bases are shared with TRBD1. The CDR3 spells CASSEWDRGYEQYF. Written as DNA, the CDR3 is TGTGCCAGCAGTGAATGGGACAGGGGCTACGAGCAGTACTTC.